This is a list of T cell receptor beta chains from one sample in a study of blood T cell repertoires in COVID-19. Here immunoSEQ multiplex PCR was the method, and the copy in TCRdb shows in-frame clones only, minus some. The sample lists 85,000 to 100,000 clones; about three quarters were seen once. The sample consisted of peripheral blood. These receptors were taken from a man aged 45-65 years who had recovered from COVID-19. CDR3s include the opening cysteine and the closing phenylalanine or tryptophan. D genes are given only for firm matches. Size tells how often a clone was seen (once, few, many) or the class of an expanded clone, and some rows leave it out.

D gene	CDR3 length	V gene	J gene	clone size	CDR3 DNA	CDR3 protein
-	14	TRBV5-4	TRBJ1-4	many	TGTGCCAGCAGCCAGATGGACATCCGTGAAAAACTGTTTTTT	CASSQMDIREKLFF
-	12	TRBV29-1	TRBJ1-2	-	TGCAGCGTTGAAGACAGAAACTATGGCTACACCTTC	CSVEDRNYGYTF
TRBD2	16	TRBV30	TRBJ2-1	-	TGTGCCTGGAGCCGATCCGGGACTAGCGTTTACAATGAGCAGTTCTTC	CAWSRSGTSVYNEQFF
-	11	TRBV12-3/TRBV12-4	TRBJ2-2	few	TGTGCCAGCAGTTTACTCGGGGAGCTGTTTTTT	CASSLLGELFF
TRBD1	15	TRBV5-4	TRBJ2-6	-	TGTGCCAGCAGCTTTCAGGGGGCTGGGGCCAACGTCCTGACTTTC	CASSFQGAGANVLTF
-	15	TRBV2	TRBJ1-5	-	TGTGCCAGCAGGCGCTACAGGGACAGCAATCAGCCCCAGCATTTT	CASRRYRDSNQPQHF
-	16	TRBV5-4	TRBJ2-1	few	TGTGCCAGCAGCTTGGACCCAGCGGCAAGAGCGTATGAGCAGTTCTTC	CASSLDPAARAYEQFF
-	17	TRBV7-2	TRBJ1-4	-	TGTGCCAGCAGCCCCCTCGGGGTTTTGGCAACTAATGAAAAACTGTTTTTT	CASSPLGVLATNEKLFF
-	13	TRBV27	TRBJ1-1	-	TGTGCCAGCAGCCAGGGATCGAACACTGAAGCTTTCTTT	CASSQGSNTEAFF
-	15	TRBV9	TRBJ1-2	-	TGTGCCAGCAGCGTAGGGCGCGGGTTCGACTATGGCTACACCTTC	CASSVGRGFDYGYTF
TRBD1	13	TRBV12-3/TRBV12-4	TRBJ2-3	-	TGTGCCAGCAGTCAGACAGGGACAGATACGCAGTATTTT	CASSQTGTDTQYF
-	15	TRBV2	TRBJ2-5	-	TGTGCCAGCAGTGAACGGACATCTGCGAGAGAGACCCAGTACTTC	CASSERTSARETQYF
-	15	TRBV19	TRBJ1-5	-	TGTGCCAGTAGTGGGATTGAGAGGGGGAATCAGCCCCAGCATTTT	CASSGIERGNQPQHF
TRBD2	15	TRBV20-1	TRBJ2-3	-	TGCAGTGCTAGTATGGCGGGGGGCCTCGCAGATACGCAGTATTTT	CSASMAGGLADTQYF
TRBD1	14	TRBV7-3	TRBJ1-1	-	TGTGCCAGCAGCTTAGTGGGCACAGGGGGTGAAGCTTTCTTT	CASSLVGTGGEAFF
-	14	TRBV13	TRBJ1-4	-	TGTGCCAGCAGCCGACAGGATACAAATGAAAAACTGTTTTTT	CASSRQDTNEKLFF
TRBD1	16	TRBV7-2	TRBJ2-2	-	TGTGCCAGCAGAGACCCGGGACAGGGTAATGCCGGGGAGCTGTTTTTT	CASRDPGQGNAGELFF
TRBD1	15	TRBV9	TRBJ1-1	-	TGTGCCAGCAGCGTAATGACAGGGGCTAACACTGAAGCTTTCTTT	CASSVMTGANTEAFF
-	16	TRBV7-8	TRBJ2-2	-	TGTGCCAGCAGCTTAGAGGGATCGGGGGACACCGGGGAGCTGTTTTTT	CASSLEGSGDTGELFF
TRBD1	19	TRBV4-3	TRBJ1-5	-	TGCGCCAGCAGCCAAGATATGACAGGGATCTTCTCTAGCAATCAGCCCCAGCATTTT	CASSQDMTGIFSSNQPQHF
-	14	TRBV15	TRBJ1-4	-	TGTGCCACCAGGGCGGGGGGTACTAGTGAAAAACTGTTTTTT	CATRAGGTSEKLFF
-	16	TRBV18	TRBJ1-5	-	TGTGCCAGCTCACCTTCGACAGGCGGGAGGGATCAGCCCCAGCATTTT	CASSPSTGGRDQPQHF